Detailed here is one TCR beta chain. Germline CDR1 reads SGHAT; CDR2 reads FQNNGV. After removal of 1 base from V and 4 bases from J, the junction contained 8 bases not matched to a gene. The CDR3 covers 16 residues. The sample originates from a study of blood T cell repertoires in COVID-19. Assay: immunoSEQ multiplex PCR; the TCRdb copy retains only in-frame clones and omits some. The sample has fewer than 85,000 clones; about 90% are singletons. The sequence was collected from a woman aged 50 to 60 in a cohort sampled during active COVID-19. What was sequenced was peripheral blood. The rearrangement uses TRBV11-2 and TRBJ2-7; TRBD1 aligns across 9 bases. The chain's CDR3 is CASSLGGWTGEYEQYF. The CDR3 region has the DNA TGTGCCAGCAGCTTAGGGGGTTGGACAGGGGAATACGAGCAGTACTTC.